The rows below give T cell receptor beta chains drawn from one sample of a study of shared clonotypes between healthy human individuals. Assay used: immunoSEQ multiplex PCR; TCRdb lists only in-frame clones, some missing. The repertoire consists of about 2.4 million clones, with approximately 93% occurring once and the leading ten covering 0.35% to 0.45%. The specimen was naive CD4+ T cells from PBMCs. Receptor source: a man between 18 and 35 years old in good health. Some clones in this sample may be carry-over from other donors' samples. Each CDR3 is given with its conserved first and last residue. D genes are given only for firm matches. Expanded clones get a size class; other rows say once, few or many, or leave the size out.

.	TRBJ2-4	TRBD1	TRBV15	TGTGCCACCGGGGTCGGGGACAGGGATGTAAACATTCAGTACTTC	CATGVGDRDVNIQYF
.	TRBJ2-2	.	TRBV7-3	TGTGCCAGCAGGATACCACTCAGGGTTGCGTACACCGGGGAGCTGTTTTTT	CASRIPLRVAYTGELFF
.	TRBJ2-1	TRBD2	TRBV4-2	TGTGCCAGCAGCCAAGATTATTTGGCTAGCGGGAGTCAGTTAGGTGAGCAGTTCTTC	CASSQDYLASGSQLGEQFF
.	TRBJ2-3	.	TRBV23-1	TGCGCCAGCAGTCCGAAAGATACGCAGTATTTT	CASSPKDTQYF
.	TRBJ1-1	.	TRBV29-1	TGCAGCGTGTCAAGAGGGGACACTGAAGCTTTCTTT	CSVSRGDTEAFF
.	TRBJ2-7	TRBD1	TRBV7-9	TGTGCCAGCGGACCGGGACAGGGGGCCGGGGAGCAGTACTTC	CASGPGQGAGEQYF
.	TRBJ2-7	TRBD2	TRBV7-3	TGTGCCAGCAGCTTAGGACTAGCGGGAGGTGAGCAGTACTTC	CASSLGLAGGEQYF
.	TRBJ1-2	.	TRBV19	TGTGCCAGTAGTATGGTGGGGAGCGGGGGCGCGGTAAATGGCTACACCTTC	CASSMVGSGGAVNGYTF
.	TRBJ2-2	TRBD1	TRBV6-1	TGTGCCAGCAGGAGACAGGGCGCGAACACCGGGGAGCTGTTTTTT	CASRRQGANTGELFF
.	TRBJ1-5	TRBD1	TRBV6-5	TGTGCCAGCAGTTACTCGTGGACAGGGGGGAATCAGCCCCAGCATTTT	CASSYSWTGGNQPQHF
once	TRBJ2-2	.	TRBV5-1	TGCGCCAGCAGCGCGGGTACGAACACCGGGGAGCTGTTTTTT	CASSAGTNTGELFF
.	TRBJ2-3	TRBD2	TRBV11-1	TGTGCCAGCAGACATGGGACTAGCGGGAGGACAGATACGCAGTATTTT	CASRHGTSGRTDTQYF
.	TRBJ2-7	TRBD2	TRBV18	TGTGCCACCCAGCGGGAGGGGCACGAGCAGTACTTC	CATQREGHEQYF
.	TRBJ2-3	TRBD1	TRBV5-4	TGTGCCAGCAGCTCGCCGGGACAGGGCTTAGATACGCAGTATTTT	CASSSPGQGLDTQYF
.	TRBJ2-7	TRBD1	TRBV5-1	TGCGCCAGCAGCTTCTCCCGACAGGGAGAGCAGTACTTC	CASSFSRQGEQYF
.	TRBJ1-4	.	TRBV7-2	TGTGCCAGCAGCCCCGTTGGAGTTTCAGCTAATGAAAAACTGTTTTTT	CASSPVGVSANEKLFF
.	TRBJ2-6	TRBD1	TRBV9	TGTGCCAGCACCGTCGGGACAGGGGGAGCTGGGGCCAACGTCCTGACTTTC	CASTVGTGGAGANVLTF
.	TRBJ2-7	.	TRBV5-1	TGCGCCAGCAGCCCGGGACCGCAATCCTACGAGCAGTACTTC	CASSPGPQSYEQYF
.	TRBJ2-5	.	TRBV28	TGTGCCAGCAGTTTATTCCTGGTAGGAAAAGAGACCCAGTACTTC	CASSLFLVGKETQYF
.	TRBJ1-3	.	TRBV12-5	TGTGCTAGTGGTTTGGGCGGGCAACTCGCTGGAAACACCATATATTTT	CASGLGGQLAGNTIYF
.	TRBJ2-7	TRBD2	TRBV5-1	TGCGCCAGCAGCTTCGGACTAGCGGAGTGGGAGGGCTACGAGCAGTACTTC	CASSFGLAEWEGYEQYF
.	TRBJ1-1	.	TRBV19	TGTGCCAGTAAAAAGAGGCCGGGGATGGACACTGAAGCTTTCTTT	CASKKRPGMDTEAFF
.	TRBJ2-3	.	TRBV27	TGTGCCAGCAGCGAAAAGCTCAGGGGCACCGATACGCAGTATTTT	CASSEKLRGTDTQYF
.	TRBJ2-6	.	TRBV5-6	TGTGCCAGCAGCCCTACCGGGCAGACCTCTGGGGCCAACGTCCTGACTTTC	CASSPTGQTSGANVLTF
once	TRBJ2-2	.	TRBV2	TGTGCCAGCAGTGTCTACTCGAGGGGCACCGGGGAGCTGTTTTTT	CASSVYSRGTGELFF
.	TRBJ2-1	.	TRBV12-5	TGTGCTAGTGCCACCGGACGGCAAAGTTACAATGAGCAGTTCTTC	CASATGRQSYNEQFF
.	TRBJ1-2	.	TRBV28	TGTGCCAGCAGTCAACAGGTTAACTATGGCTACACCTTC	CASSQQVNYGYTF
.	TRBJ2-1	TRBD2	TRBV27	TGTGCCAGCAGTTTAAAGCCAAGTCGTTCTAGCGGGGGCTACAATGAGCAGTTCTTC	CASSLKPSRSSGGYNEQFF
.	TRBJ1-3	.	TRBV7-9	TGTGCCAGCAGCTTCTCGGGGGGATCTGGAAACACCATATATTTT	CASSFSGGSGNTIYF
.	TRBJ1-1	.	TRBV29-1	TGCAGCGTTGAACACCCCATATCACTGGTGGGTTTCTTT	CSVEHPISLVGFF
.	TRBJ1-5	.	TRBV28	TGTGCCAGCAGTTTATCCGGGCAGCCCCAGCATTTT	CASSLSGQPQHF
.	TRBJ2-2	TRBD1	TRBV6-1	TGTGCCAGCAGTGTGAGGGGGCAGGGTTGGACCGGGGAGCTGTTTTTT	CASSVRGQGWTGELFF
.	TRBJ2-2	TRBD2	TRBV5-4	TGTGCCAGCAGCAGGAGGGTGGTAGCGGGGACCGGGGAGCTGTTTTTT	CASSRRVVAGTGELFF
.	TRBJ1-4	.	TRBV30	TGTGCCTGGAGTGTTGTGGGTGGGGGTGAAAAACTGTTTTTT	CAWSVVGGGEKLFF
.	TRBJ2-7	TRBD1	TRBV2	TGTGCCAGCAGCCGCCAACCGGGGACAGGGGGTTACGAGCAGTACTTC	CASSRQPGTGGYEQYF
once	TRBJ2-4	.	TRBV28	TGTGCCAGCAGTTGGAGAGTTAGGGGGGAGGGAGCCAAAAACATTCAGTACTTC	CASSWRVRGEGAKNIQYF
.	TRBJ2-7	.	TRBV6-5	TGTGCCAGCAGTTACTTGGGTGACGAGCAGTACTTC	CASSYLGDEQYF
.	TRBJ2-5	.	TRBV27	TGTGCCAGCAGTTCCCCGATGCGGAAAGAGACCCAGTACTTC	CASSSPMRKETQYF
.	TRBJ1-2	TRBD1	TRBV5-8	TGTGCCAGCAGCTTGGGGACAGGTTTTAGCTATGGCTACACCTTC	CASSLGTGFSYGYTF
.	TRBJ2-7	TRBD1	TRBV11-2	TGTGCCAGCAGCTCCTCCGGGACAGGGGGCGGCGAGCAGTACTTC	CASSSSGTGGGEQYF
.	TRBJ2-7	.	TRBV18	TGTGCCAGCTCACCTTCCGGGACCCTCTACGAGCAGTACTTC	CASSPSGTLYEQYF
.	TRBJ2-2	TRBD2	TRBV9	TGTGCCAGCAGCGTAGCTGGCCTAGCGGCGAACACCGGGGAGCTGTTTTTT	CASSVAGLAANTGELFF
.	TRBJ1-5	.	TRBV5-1	TGCGCCAGCAGCTTGGGGGCAGTCAATCAGCCCCAGCATTTT	CASSLGAVNQPQHF
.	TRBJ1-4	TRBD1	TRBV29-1	TGCAGCGTCGTACAGGGGTCGGGCGAAAAACTGTTTTTT	CSVVQGSGEKLFF
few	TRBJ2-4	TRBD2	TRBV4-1	TGCGCCAGCAGCCAGGAAGTTGGACTAGCGGGAGATATTGGGGCCAAAAACATTCAGTACTTC	CASSQEVGLAGDIGAKNIQYF
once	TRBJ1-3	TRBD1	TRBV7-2	TGTGCCAGCAGCCCTCGAACAGGGGGACCTGGAAACACCATATATTTT	CASSPRTGGPGNTIYF
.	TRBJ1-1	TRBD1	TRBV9	TGTGCCAGCAGCCCTAGGACAGGGGGCCACACTGAAGCTTTCTTT	CASSPRTGGHTEAFF
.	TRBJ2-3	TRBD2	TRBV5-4	TGTGCCAGCAGCTTTAGTAGCGGGAAGGGAGAAGATACGCAGTATTTT	CASSFSSGKGEDTQYF
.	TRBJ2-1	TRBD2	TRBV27	TGTGCCAGCAGTTACCGGGACTACAACAATGAGCAGTTCTTC	CASSYRDYNNEQFF
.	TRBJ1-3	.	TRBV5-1	TGCGCCAGCAGCTTGGTTGGGGGGCAGGCTGGAAACACCATATATTTT	CASSLVGGQAGNTIYF
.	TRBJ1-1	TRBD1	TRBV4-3	TGCGCCAGCAGCCAAGGGGGACAGCACACTGAAGCTTTCTTT	CASSQGGQHTEAFF
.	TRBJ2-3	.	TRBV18	TGTGCCAGCTCACCTGGAGATACGCAGTATTTT	CASSPGDTQYF
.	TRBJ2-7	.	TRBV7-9	TGTGCCAGCAGCCCCGGACAGGAGGGCGAGCAGTACTTC	CASSPGQEGEQYF
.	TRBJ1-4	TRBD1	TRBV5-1	TGCGCCAGCAGCCCGTATGGGACAGGGACTCCTAATGAAAAACTGTTTTTT	CASSPYGTGTPNEKLFF
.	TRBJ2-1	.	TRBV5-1	TGCGCCAGCAGATTAGGACAGAACAATGAGCAGTTCTTC	CASRLGQNNEQFF